The sequence of this T cell receptor (beta chain) was determined in a study of T cell clonotyping in hematopoietic cell transplantation. With regard to this clone: Its cognate antigen is unknown.

The ends were cut back, 4 bases at V and 5 bases at J, with 10 bases in the middle. The CDR3 consists of 13 residues. Germline V gene lookup returns CDR1 LGHNA and CDR2 YSLEER. Whole-study results and caveats: Cells were unsorted, so CD4 and CD8 contributions were not separated. Pathologically expanded recipient clonotypes increased progressively from day 30 to day 180 as diversity fell.

Here immunoSEQ multiplex PCR was the method, and the copy in TCRdb shows in-frame clones only, minus some. The sample contains about 12,000 clones, more than 80% of which appear only once. The chain joins TRBV4-3 to TRBJ2-3; D is unresolved. Material: peripheral blood mononuclear cells. This clonotype was obtained from a man aged 25-45 years in good health. Some clones in this sample may be carry-over from other donors' samples. The CDR3 DNA reads TGCGCCAGCAGCCCACCCGGAATAGATACGCAGTATTTT. Encoded protein: CASSPPGIDTQYF.